This paragraph reports one T cell receptor (beta chain). One end of the junction is discordant with germline, which a read error may explain. Looked up from germline, CDR1 is SQVTM and CDR2 is ANQGSEA. The CDR3 runs to 14 residues. The sample comes from a study of blood T cell repertoires in COVID-19. Study summary: Collection of acute and convalescent COVID-19 samples took place in the United States, Italy and Spain. T cells, B-cell-depleted T cells, or PBMCs provided the cDNA or gDNA that served as material.

As originally analysed: Amplification of reference gene primers was used by the study to estimate nucleated cell counts. Clones were sequenced by immunoSEQ multiplex PCR, and TCRdb holds only the in-frame ones, with some missing. Clonal size and the V and J genes are those of that table, whereas D and trimming came from the DNA. This sample carries some 100,000 clones, approximately 82% of them seen once, and the ten largest clones take 6% to 7.5%. The V call is TRBV29-1, the J call TRBJ1-4; a weak D match, TRBD1 (6 bases). Sequencing was carried out using peripheral blood. The origin of this receptor is a man aged 50 to 60 with active or convalescent COVID-19. In DNA form, the CDR3 reads TGCAGCGTTAAAGAAGGGACATCTAATGAAAAACTGTTTTTT. Amino acid sequence: CSVKEGTSNEKLFF.